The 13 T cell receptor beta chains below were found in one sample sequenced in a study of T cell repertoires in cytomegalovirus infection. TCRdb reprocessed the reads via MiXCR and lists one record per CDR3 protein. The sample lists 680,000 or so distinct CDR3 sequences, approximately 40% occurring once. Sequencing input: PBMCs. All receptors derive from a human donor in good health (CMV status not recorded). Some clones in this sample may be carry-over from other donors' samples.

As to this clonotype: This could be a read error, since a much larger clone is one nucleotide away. The CDR3 DNA is TGTGCCAGCAGCTTAAGAGCGGGAGGGCCTTCCTACGAGCAGTCCTTC. Encoded protein: CASSLRAGGPSYEQSF. The V call is TRBV7-2, the J call TRBJ2-7, with 10 nucleotides matching TRBD2. CDR1 and CDR2 from the germline V gene are SGHTA and FQGNSA. This CDR3 region has 16 residues.

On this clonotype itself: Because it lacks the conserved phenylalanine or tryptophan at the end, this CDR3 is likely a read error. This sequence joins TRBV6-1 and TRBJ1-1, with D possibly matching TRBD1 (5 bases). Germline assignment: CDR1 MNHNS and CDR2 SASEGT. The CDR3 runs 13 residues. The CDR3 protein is CARSAGQNTEAFV. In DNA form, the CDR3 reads TGTGCCCGCAGTGCCGGACAGAACACTGAAGCTTTCGTT.

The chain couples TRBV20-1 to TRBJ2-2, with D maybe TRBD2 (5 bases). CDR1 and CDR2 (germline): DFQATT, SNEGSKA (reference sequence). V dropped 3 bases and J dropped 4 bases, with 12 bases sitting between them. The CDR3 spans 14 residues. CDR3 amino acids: CSASREGVTGELFF. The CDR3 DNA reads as TGCAGTGCTAGCCGAGAGGGAGTCACCGGGGAGCTGTTTTTT.

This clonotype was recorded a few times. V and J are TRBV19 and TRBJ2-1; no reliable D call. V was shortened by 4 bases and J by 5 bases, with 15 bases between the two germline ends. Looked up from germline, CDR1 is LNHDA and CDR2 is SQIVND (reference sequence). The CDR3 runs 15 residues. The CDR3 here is CASSSEVWWHNEQFF. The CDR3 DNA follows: TGTGCCAGTAGTAGTGAAGTTTGGTGGCACAATGAGCAGTTCTTC.

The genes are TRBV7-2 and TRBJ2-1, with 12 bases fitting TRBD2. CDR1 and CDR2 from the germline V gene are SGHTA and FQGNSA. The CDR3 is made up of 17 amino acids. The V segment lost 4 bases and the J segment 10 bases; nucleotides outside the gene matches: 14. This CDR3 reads CASSSTVTSGRGSEQFF. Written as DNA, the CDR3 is TGTGCCAGCAGCTCCACAGTGACTAGCGGGAGAGGCAGCGAGCAGTTCTTC. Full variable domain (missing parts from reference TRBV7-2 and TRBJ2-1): GAGVSQSPSNKVTEKGKDVELRCDPISGHTALYWYRQSLGQGLEFLIYFQGNSAPDKSGLPSDRFSAERTGGSVSTLTIQRTQQEDSAVYLCASSSTVTSGRGSEQFFGPGTRLTVL.

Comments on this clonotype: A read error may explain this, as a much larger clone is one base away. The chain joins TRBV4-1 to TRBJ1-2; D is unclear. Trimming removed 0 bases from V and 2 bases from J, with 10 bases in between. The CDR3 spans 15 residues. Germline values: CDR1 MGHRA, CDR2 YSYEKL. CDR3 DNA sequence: TGCGCCAGCAGCCAAGATAACGTCTTAAACTATGGCTACACCTTC. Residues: CASSQDNVLNYGYTF.

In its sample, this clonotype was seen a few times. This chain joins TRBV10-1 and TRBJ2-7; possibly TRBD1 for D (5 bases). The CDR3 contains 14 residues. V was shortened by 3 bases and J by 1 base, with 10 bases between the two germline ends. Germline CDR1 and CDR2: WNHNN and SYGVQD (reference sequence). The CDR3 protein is CASSESRVSYEQYF. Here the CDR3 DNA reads TGCGCCAGCAGTGAATCCAGGGTTTCCTACGAGCAGTACTTC.

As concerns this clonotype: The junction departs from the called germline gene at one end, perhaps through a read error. CDR3: CSSSGLAGVSNEQFF. CDR3 DNA sequence: TGTTCCAGTTCAGGGCTAGCGGGGGTGAGTAATGAGCAGTTCTTC. This chain joins TRBV25-1 and TRBJ2-1, with TRBD2 identical over 10 bases. The CDR3 has 15 residues. The germline CDR1 and CDR2 sequences are MGHDK and SYGVNS.

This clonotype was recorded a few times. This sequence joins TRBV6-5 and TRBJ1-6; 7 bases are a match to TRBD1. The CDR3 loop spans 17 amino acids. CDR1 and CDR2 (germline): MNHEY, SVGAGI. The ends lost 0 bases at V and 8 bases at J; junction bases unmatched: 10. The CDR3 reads CASSYSPGGLRDSPLHF. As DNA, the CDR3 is TGTGCCAGCAGTTACTCGCCAGGGGGACTTCGTGATTCACCCCTCCACTTT.

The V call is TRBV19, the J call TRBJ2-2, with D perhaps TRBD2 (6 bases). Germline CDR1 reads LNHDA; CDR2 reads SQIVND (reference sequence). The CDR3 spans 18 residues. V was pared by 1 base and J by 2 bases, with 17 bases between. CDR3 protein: CASSIARRQGLNTGELFF. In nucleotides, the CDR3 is TGTGCCAGTAGTATAGCTAGGCGGCAGGGACTTAACACCGGGGAGCTGTTTTTT.

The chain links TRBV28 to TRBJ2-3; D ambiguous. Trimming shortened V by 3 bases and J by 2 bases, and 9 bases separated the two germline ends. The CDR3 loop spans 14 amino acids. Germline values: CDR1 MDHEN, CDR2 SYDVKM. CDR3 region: CASSFNGNTDTQYF. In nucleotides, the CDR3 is TGTGCCAGCAGTTTTAATGGAAACACAGATACGCAGTATTTT.

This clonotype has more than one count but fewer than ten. The CDR3 region is CASSLDRGQITEAFF. For the CDR3, the DNA is TGCGCCAGCAGCCTGGACAGGGGGCAGATCACTGAAGCTTTCTTT. The chain uses TRBV5-1 and TRBJ1-1, with TRBD1 matching 11 bases. Germline CDR1 reads SGHRS; CDR2 reads YFSETQ. This CDR3 spans 15 amino acids. V was pared by 4 bases and J by 4 bases, with 6 bases of the junction left unmatched. The whole variable domain, filled in from reference TRBV5-1 and TRBJ1-1, reads KAGVTQTPRYLIKTRGQQVTLSCSPISGHRSVSWYQQTPGQGLQFLFEYFSETQRNKGNFPGRFSGRQFSNSRSEMNVSTLELGDSALYLCASSLDRGQITEAFFGQGTRLTVV.

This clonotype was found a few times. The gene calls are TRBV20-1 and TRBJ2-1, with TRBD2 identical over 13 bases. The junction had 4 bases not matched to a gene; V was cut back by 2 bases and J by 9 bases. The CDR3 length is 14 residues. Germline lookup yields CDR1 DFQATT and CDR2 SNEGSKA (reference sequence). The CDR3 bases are TGCAGTGCTAGACGACTAGCGGGAGGTATTGAGCAGTTCTTC. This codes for CSARRLAGGIEQFF.